The clone carrying this T cell receptor beta chain was seen only a few times. This sample stems from a study of spatial heterogeneity in lung cancer. In the study overall: Raw-read counts averaged over ten per unique TCR and UMI combination.

TCRdb re-called the 5' RACE reads through MiXCR, storing one row per CDR3 protein. The sample lists about 52,000 distinct CDR3 sequences; roughly 7.4% were seen once. V was trimmed by 4 bases and J by 0 bases, leaving 7 bases between them. From germline, CDR1 is SEHNR and CDR2 FQNEAQ (reference sequence). The CDR3 runs 15 residues. Specified time point: blood at routine non-recurrence follow-up after resection. Whole RNA came from tumor, nontumor lung or frozen PBMC and was sequenced without being sorted. The source of this sequence is a female donor with early-stage non-small cell lung cancer. The sequenced sample was PBMCs, obtained at follow-up. V usage is TRBV7-9 and J usage is TRBJ2-6, with D uncertain. CDR3 loop: CASSYMNSGANVLTF. The CDR3 bases are TGTGCCAGCAGCTACATGAACTCTGGGGCCAACGTCCTGACTTTC. The whole variable domain, remainder taken from reference TRBV7-9 and TRBJ2-6, is DTGVSQNPRHKITKRGQNVTFRCDPISEHNRLYWYRQTLGQGPEFLTYFQNEAQLEKSRLLSDRFSAERPKGSFSTLEIQRTEQGDSAMYLCASSYMNSGANVLTFGAGSRLTVL.